This T cell receptor beta chain emerged from a study of blood T cell repertoires in COVID-19. Study in general: The samples span acute and convalescent COVID-19 from the United States, Italy and Spain. T cells, B-cell-depleted T cells, or PBMCs supplied cDNA or gDNA.

Trimming took 4 bases from V and 7 from J; bases not matched to a gene: 6. The CDR3 runs 15 residues. The germline gives CDR1 SGHRS, CDR2 YFSETQ. Original processing methods: Estimates of nucleated cell counts were drawn from the amplification of reference gene primers. Repertoires were generated with immunoSEQ multiplex PCR, while TCRdb's copy carries only in-frame clones and drops some. V and J calls and clone size follow that table, whereas D and trimming were derived from the DNA. The data show roughly 160,000 clones, 80% to 90% seen once. The chain carries TRBV5-1 and TRBJ2-1; 12 bases fit TRBD1. Sequenced sample: peripheral blood. This sequence originates from a man between 60 and 70 years old with acute or convalescent COVID-19. Here the CDR3 reads CASSGTGGLSNEQFF. The CDR3 DNA reads TGCGCCAGCAGCGGGACAGGGGGCCTCTCGAATGAGCAGTTCTTC.